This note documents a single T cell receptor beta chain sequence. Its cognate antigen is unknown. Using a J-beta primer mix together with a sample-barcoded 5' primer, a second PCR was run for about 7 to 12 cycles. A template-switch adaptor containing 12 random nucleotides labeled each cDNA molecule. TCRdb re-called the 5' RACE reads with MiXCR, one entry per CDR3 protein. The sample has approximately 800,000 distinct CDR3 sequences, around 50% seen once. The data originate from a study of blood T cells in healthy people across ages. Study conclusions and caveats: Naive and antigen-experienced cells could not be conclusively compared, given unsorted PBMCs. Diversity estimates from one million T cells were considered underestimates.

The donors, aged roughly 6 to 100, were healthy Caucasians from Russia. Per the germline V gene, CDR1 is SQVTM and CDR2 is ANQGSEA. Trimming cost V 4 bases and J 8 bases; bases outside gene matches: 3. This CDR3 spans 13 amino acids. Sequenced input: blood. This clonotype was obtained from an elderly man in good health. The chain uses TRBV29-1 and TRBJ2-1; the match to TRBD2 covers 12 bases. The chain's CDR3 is CSVAPSGRDEQFF. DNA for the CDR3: TGCAGCGTTGCCCCTAGCGGGAGGGATGAGCAGTTCTTC.